Included here is one T cell receptor beta chain sequence, with context. It may be a read error: a sequence one base away is much more abundant. This record belongs to a study of regulatory T cells in long-lasting Graves disease. Researchers made TCR beta libraries by using iRepertoire HTBI primers and running Arm-PCR on CDR3 regions. Each CDR3 protein is one row after TCRdb ran MiXCR on the multiplex PCR reads. The profile shows a few hundred thousand distinct CDR3 sequences, 20% to 25% of them singletons. As for time point: persistent/refractory GD, antithyroid drugs over 5 years with positive TRAb. Isolated PBMC RNA provided the starting material for the TCR library. V was shortened by 4 bases and J by 1 base, with 10 bases between the two germline ends. From germline, CDR1 is MNHEY and CDR2 SVGAGI. CDR3 size: 14 residues.

This chain uses TRBV6-5 with TRBJ1-1, with a weak D call TRBD1 (5 bases). This TCR was sampled from a female donor with Graves disease. Sequencing was performed on peripheral blood mononuclear cells (PBMCs), taken when the disease was refractory, from a patient treated with antithyroid drugs. CDR3 sequence: CASSFTGTNTEAFF. The CDR3 coding sequence is TGTGCCAGCAGTTTCACCGGGACGAACACTGAAGCTTTCTTT.